Here is one T cell receptor (beta chain) with its context. Its specificity is not known. The data originate from a study of vaccination effects on CD4 cells after COVID-19. Points from the study as a whole: The vaccine-induced clones of healthy vaccinees included only 1 of 255 that cross-reacted with common cold coronaviruses.

The germline V gene encodes CDR1 SQVTM and CDR2 ANQGSEA. The CDR3 loop spans 13 amino acids. V lost 4 bases to trimming and J lost 2 bases, with 9 bases between them. Before sequencing took place, the ViraFEST assay used viral peptide pools to expand antigen-specific CD4+ T cells. Investigators separated out CD4+ T cells once 10 days of culture had passed. Participants each got two BNT162b2 or mRNA-1273 vaccine doses. Peptides at roughly 10 ug/ml and IL-2 at about 10 IU/ml were added to 1.5 million to 2.5 million PBMC per well. Method: immunoSEQ multiplex PCR; TCRdb's copy keeps in-frame clones and lacks some. This repertoire shows 20,000 to 30,000 clones, 60% to 80% found once; its top ten account for around 8.2%.

The rearrangement links TRBV29-1 to TRBJ1-5; D unclear. The sample consisted of CD4+ T cells from PBMCs cultured with SARS-CoV-2 spike peptides, taken after COVID-19 vaccination. This TCR was recovered from a human donor who received a COVID-19 vaccine. The DNA of the CDR3 is TGCAGCGTTGGACGCGGAGGCAATCAGCCCCAGCATTTT. It is translated as CSVGRGGNQPQHF.